The sequence of this TCR beta chain was determined in a study of neoadjuvant anti-PD-1 for oral cavity cancer. Across the study: Patients mostly received three to four biweekly nivolumab doses at 3 mg/kg before surgery. Around day 43, patients without progression received a fourth nivolumab dose before surgery.

Turning to this clone: The antigen remains unidentified.

The time point is: after neoadjuvant nivolumab, at surgical resection. Study results and caveats: PBMC Gini-index clonality exceeded responders' in non-responders post-nivolumab. With three patients per group, TCR findings need larger cohorts.

Generated by immunoSEQ multiplex PCR, the TCRdb table keeps only in-frame clones and is missing some. Of about 7,800 clones in the sample, approximately 67% are singletons; the top ten hold 3%. The TCR originated in a person aged 35 to 85 with oral cavity squamous cell carcinoma. The sample here was PBMCs, taken after nivolumab (anti-PD-1) treatment.

This CDR3 reads CASSISGSGEQFF. CDR3 DNA: TGTGCCAGCAGCATATCGGGGTCCGGGGAGCAGTTCTTC. The V and J genes are TRBV9 and TRBJ2-1; D might be TRBD2 (5 bases). Germline values: CDR1 SGDLS, CDR2 YYNGEE. The CDR3 is 13 amino acids. Trimming left V 4 bases short and J 10 bases short, with 15 bases between.